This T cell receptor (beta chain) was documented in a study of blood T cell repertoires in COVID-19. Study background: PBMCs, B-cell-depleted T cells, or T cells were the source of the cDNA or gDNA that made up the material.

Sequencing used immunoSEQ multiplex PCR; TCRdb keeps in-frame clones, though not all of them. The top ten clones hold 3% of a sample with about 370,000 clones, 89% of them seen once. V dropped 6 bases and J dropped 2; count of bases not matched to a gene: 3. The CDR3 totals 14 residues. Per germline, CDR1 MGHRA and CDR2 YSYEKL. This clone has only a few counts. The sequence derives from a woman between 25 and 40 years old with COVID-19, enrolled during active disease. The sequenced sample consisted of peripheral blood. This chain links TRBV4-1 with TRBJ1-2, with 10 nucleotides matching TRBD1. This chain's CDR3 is CASRDRGNNYGYTF. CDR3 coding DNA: TGCGCCAGCAGGGACAGGGGGAACAACTATGGCTACACCTTC.